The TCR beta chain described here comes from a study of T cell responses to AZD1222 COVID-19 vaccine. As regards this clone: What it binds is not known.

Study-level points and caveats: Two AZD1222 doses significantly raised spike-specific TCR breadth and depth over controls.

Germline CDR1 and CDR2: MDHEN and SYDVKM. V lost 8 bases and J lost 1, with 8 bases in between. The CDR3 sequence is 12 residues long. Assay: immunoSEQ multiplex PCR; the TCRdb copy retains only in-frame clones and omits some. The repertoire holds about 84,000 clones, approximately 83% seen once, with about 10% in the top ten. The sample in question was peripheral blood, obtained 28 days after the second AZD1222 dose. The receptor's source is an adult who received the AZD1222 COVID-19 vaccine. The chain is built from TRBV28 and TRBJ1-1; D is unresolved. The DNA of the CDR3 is TGTGCCAGCGGGGATCGGAACACTGAAGCTTTCTTT. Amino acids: CASGDRNTEAFF.